This TCR beta chain was found in a study of cytomegalovirus exposure and HLA in healthy donors. Whole-study context: One earlier analysis, a look at some 180 million T cells, found some 110 million unique TCR beta sequences. Some 90 million unique TCRs from HLA-typed donors were held in an early data release.

Whole-study results and caveats: Investigators reported 150 to 200 TCR beta chains as tied to cytomegalovirus. In a later analysis, parvovirus B19, influenza, CMV and Epstein-Barr virus appeared linked to several top co-occurrence clusters.

PCR used 60 Vbeta primers and 13 Jbeta primers. Profiled with immunoSEQ multiplex PCR; TCRdb holds only in-frame clones, not every one. The data show under 200,000 clones, over 65% seen once. This CDR3 has 13 residues. Germline V gene lookup returns CDR1 MGHRA and CDR2 YSYEKL. V lost 1 base and J lost 7, with 8 bases in between. On this clone itself: Its antigen is as yet unknown.

Sample: PBMCs. The chain joins TRBV4-1 to TRBJ2-1; D is undetermined. The receptor's source is a woman aged 50 to 65 in good health and CMV-seropositive. The DNA for the CDR3 is TGCGCCAGCAGCCAAGTTGAGGAAAATGAGCAGTTCTTC. It translates to CASSQVEENEQFF.